This entry lists 6 T cell receptor beta chains sequenced from one sample in a study of T cell responses to AZD1222 COVID-19 vaccine. TCRdb's table, derived via immunoSEQ multiplex PCR, lists solely in-frame clones and lacks some. This sample yields 150,000 to 200,000 clones, of which about nine tenths are seen a single time; around 1.2% belongs to the top ten. Here the sequenced sample was peripheral blood, taken 28 days after the second AZD1222 dose. The receptors shown here come from an adult who received the AZD1222 COVID-19 vaccine.

The chain combines TRBV27 with TRBJ2-7; the match to TRBD2 covers 8 bases. Germline loops: CDR1 MNHEY, CDR2 SMNVEV (reference sequence). This CDR3 has 15 amino acids. V dropped 4 bases and J dropped 3; count of bases not matched to a gene: 8. The CDR3 sequence: CASSYIAGPIYEQYF. Written as DNA, the CDR3 is TGTGCCAGCAGTTATATAGCGGGGCCGATCTACGAGCAGTACTTC.

The chain recombines TRBV5-8 with TRBJ1-1; D not certain. The germline V gene encodes CDR1 SGHTS and CDR2 YDEGEE. There are 14 residues in the CDR3. V was cut by 7 bases and J by 4 bases, with 17 bases left in between. As DNA, the CDR3 is TGTGCCAGCTCCAGGCGGGGTAGCAGCACTGAAGCTTTCTTT. This gives the protein CASSRRGSSTEAFF.

The rearrangement links TRBV6-5 to TRBJ1-5; possible D gene TRBD1, 6 bases. CDR3 size: 15 residues. V was clipped by 2 bases and J by 5 bases, with 13 bases between them. Germline V lookup: CDR1 MNHEY, CDR2 SVGAGI. The CDR3 bases are TGTGCCAGCAGTTACGGGGGCAGGGGACATCAGCCCCAGCATTTT. Encoded protein: CASSYGGRGHQPQHF.

This clone was seen more than once but under ten times. The chain joins TRBV7-9 to TRBJ1-5; D not certain. V was clipped by 3 bases and J by 7 bases, with 13 bases between them. The V gene's germline CDR1 is SEHNR and CDR2 FQNEAQ (reference sequence). This CDR3 contains 14 residues. The CDR3 loop is CASSFGTSPQPQHF. The CDR3 nucleotides are TGTGCCAGCAGCTTTGGCACATCACCGCAGCCCCAGCATTTT.

The chain employs TRBV4-1 and TRBJ1-1; D gene uncertain. V lost 1 base and J lost 1, with 10 bases in between. The CDR3 covers 15 residues. From germline, CDR1 is MGHRA and CDR2 YSYEKL. The CDR3 protein is CASSQGLTGNTEAFF. The CDR3 nucleotides read TGCGCCAGCAGCCAAGGATTGACGGGGAACACTGAAGCTTTCTTT.

In regard to this clone: Other DNA sequences in the same sample also yield this CDR3. The V and J genes are TRBV9 and TRBJ1-1, with 10 bases matching TRBD1. This CDR3 contains 14 residues. Germline trimming cut 2 bases from V and 2 bases from J; bases unmatched to any gene: 0. Per the germline V gene, CDR1 is SGDLS and CDR2 is YYNGEE. CDR3 protein: CASSVTGGNTEAFF. In nucleotides, the CDR3 is TGTGCCAGCAGCGTGACAGGGGGCAACACTGAAGCTTTCTTT.